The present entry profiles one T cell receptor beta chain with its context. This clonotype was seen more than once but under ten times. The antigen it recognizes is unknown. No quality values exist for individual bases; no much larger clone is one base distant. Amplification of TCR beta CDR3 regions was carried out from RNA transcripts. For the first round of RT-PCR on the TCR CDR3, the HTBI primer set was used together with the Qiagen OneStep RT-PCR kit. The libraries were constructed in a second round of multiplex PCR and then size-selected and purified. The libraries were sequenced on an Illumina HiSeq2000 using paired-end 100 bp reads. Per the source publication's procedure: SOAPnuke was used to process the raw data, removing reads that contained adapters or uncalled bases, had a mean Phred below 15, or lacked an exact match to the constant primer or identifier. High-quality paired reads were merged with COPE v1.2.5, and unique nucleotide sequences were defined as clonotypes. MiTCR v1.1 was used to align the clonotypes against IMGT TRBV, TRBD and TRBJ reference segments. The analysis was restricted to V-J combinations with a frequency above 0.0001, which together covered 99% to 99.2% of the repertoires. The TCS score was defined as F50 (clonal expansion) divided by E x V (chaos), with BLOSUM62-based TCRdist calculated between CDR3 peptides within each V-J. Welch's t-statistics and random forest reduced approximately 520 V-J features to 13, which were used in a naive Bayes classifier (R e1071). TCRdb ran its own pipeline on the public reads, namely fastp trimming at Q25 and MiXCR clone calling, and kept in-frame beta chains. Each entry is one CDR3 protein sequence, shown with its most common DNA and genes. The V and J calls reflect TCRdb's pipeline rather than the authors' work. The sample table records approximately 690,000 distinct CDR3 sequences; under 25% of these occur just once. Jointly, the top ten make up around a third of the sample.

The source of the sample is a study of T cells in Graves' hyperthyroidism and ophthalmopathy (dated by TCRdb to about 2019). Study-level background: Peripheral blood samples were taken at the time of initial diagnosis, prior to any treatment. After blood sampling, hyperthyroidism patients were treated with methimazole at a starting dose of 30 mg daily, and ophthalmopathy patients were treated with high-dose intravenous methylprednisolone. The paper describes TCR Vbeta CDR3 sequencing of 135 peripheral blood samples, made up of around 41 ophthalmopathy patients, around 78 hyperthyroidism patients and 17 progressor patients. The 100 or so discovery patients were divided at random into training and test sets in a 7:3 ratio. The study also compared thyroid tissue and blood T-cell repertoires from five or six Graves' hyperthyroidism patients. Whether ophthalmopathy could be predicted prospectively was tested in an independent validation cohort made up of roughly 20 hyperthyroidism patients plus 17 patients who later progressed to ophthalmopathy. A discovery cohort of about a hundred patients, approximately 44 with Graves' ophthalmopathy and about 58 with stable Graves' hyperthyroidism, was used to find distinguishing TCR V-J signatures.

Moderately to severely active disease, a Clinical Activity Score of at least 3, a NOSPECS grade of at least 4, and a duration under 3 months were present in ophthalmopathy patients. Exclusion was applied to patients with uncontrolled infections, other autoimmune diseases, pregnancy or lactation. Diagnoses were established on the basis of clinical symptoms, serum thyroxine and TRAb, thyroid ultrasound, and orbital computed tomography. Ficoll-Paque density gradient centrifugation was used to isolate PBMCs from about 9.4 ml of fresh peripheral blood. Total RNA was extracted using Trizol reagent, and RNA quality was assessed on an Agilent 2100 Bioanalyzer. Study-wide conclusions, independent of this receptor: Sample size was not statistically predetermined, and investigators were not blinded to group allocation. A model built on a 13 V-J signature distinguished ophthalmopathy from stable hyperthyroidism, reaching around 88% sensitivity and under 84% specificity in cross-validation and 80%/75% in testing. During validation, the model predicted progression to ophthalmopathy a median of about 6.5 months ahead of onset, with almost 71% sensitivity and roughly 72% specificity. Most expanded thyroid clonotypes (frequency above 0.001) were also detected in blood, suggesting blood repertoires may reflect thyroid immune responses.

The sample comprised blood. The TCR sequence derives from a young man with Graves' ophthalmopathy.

The DNA sequence reads TGTGCCAGCAGCCACACCGGGACAGGGGAAATCGGGGAGCTGTTTTTT. This yields the protein CASSHTGTGEIGELFF. The receptor chain draws on TRBV3-1 and TRBJ2-2, with 10 middle bases fitting TRBD1. V is cut back by 3 bases and J by 7 bases, with 8 bases in the junction unmatched. Per the germline V gene (reference sequence), LGHDT is the CDR1 and YNNKEL is the CDR2. The CDR3 runs 16 amino acids, cysteine and phenylalanine included. Only the CDR3 DNA is retained, 48 bases long and in frame from the first base. Full variable domain (CDR3 extended with the reference TRBV3-1 and TRBJ2-2 proteins): DTAVSQTPKYLVTQMGNDKSIKCEQNLGHDTMYWYKQDSKKFLKIMFSYNNKELIINETVPNRFSPKSPDKAHLNLHINSLELGDSAVYFCASSHTGTGEIGELFFGEGSRLTVL.